The 2 T cell receptor beta chains presented below share a single source sample, sequenced in a study of CD8+ T cells in alopecia areata. Investigators isolated RNA and reverse transcribed it into cDNA to act as the sequencing template. Sequencing was performed with immunoSEQ multiplex PCR; in TCRdb, only in-frame clones are kept and a portion is missing. This table has about 150,000 clones, under 60% appearing once. Sequences were derived from CD8+ T cells sorted from blood, sampled at week 0. These receptor sequences come from a human donor with alopecia areata.

The V and J genes are TRBV11-2 and TRBJ2-1, with D uncertain. The length of the CDR3 is 13 residues. Germline V gene sequence: CDR1 SGHAT, CDR2 FQNNGV. The V and J ends lost 5 bases and 5 bases respectively, with 10 bases between them. CDR3: CASSLRPDNEQFF. The CDR3 region has the DNA TGTGCCAGCAGCCTCCGGCCAGACAATGAGCAGTTCTTC.

The chain is built from TRBV29-1 and TRBJ2-1; D is undetermined. Germline values: CDR1 SQVTM, CDR2 ANQGSEA. Deletions cut 5 bases from V and 6 bases from J, with 5 bases between. This CDR3 contains 10 residues. The CDR3 nucleotides are TGCAGCGTTAAGGCCAATGAGCAGTTCTTC. It translates to CSVKANEQFF.